This TCR beta chain was retrieved from a study of T cells in Graves' hyperthyroidism and ophthalmopathy. Notes on the study in general: Among thyroid clonotypes expanded above 0.001, most also appeared in blood.

RNA transcripts provided the source from which TCR beta CDR3 regions were amplified. The HTBI primer set was used in a first-round RT-PCR of the TCR CDR3. TCRdb passed the multiplex PCR reads through MiXCR, listing each CDR3 protein once. The table records about half a million distinct CDR3 sequences, 15% to 20% of them present only once. The CDR3 is 13 residues long. Germline CDR1 and CDR2: LGHDT and YNNKEL (reference sequence). Between the trimmed V and J ends, which lost 3 bases and 2 bases, there was a span of 6 bases. This clonotype was seen just once. Its antigen is unknown. The clonotype originates from a man in his forties or fifties with Graves' ophthalmopathy. The chain has TRBV3-1 and TRBJ2-3, with D unclear. Sequenced material: blood. DNA of the CDR3: TGTGCCAGCAGCCATATGAACACAGATACGCAGTATTTT. Protein sequence: CASSHMNTDTQYF.